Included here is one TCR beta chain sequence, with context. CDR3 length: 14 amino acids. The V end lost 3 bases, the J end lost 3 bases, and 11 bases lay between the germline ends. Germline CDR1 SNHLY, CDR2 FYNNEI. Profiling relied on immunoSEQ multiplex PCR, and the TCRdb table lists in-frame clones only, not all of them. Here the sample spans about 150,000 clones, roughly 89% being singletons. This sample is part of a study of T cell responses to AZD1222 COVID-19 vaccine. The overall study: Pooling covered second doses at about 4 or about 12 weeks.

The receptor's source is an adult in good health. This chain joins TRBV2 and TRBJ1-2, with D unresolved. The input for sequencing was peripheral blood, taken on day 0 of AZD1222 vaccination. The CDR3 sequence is CASSDFVSYYGYTF. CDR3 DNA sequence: TGTGCCAGCAGTGATTTCGTCAGCTACTATGGCTACACCTTC.